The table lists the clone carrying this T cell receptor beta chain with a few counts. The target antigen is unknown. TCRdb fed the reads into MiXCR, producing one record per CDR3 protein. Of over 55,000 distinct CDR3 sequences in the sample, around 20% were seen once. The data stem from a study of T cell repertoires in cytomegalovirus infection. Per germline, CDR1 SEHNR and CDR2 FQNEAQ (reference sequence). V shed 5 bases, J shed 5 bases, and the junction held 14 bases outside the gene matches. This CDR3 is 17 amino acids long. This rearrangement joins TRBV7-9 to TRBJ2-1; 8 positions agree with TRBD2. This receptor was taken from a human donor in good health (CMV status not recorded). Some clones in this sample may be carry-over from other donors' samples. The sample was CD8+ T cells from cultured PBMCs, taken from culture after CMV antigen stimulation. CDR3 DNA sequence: TGTGCCAGCAGCCCGGGGCGGGGGGCCGACCCTAACAATGAGCAGTTCTTC. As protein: CASSPGRGADPNNEQFF.